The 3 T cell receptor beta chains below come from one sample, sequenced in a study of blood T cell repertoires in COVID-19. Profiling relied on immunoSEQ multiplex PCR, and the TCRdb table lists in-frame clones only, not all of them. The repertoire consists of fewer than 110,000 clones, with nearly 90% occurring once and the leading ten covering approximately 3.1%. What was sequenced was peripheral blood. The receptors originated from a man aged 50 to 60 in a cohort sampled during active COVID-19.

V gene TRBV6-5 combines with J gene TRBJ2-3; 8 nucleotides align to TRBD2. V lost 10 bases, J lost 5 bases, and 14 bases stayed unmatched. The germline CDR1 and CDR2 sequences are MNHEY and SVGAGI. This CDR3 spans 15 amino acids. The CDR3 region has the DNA TGTGCCACCTCTACTCCGGGACTAGGGGTAGATACGCAGTATTTT. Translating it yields CATSTPGLGVDTQYF.

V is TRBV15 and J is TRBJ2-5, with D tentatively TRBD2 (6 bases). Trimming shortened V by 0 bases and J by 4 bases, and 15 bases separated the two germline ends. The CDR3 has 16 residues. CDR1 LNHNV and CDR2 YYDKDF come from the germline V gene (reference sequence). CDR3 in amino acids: CATSRDVGGVGETQYF. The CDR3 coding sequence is TGTGCCACCAGCAGAGATGTGGGGGGAGTAGGAGAGACCCAGTACTTC.

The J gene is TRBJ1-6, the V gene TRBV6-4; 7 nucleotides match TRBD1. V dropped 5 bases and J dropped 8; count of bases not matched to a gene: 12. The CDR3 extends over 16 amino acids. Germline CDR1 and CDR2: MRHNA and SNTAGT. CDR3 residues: CASSKKIQGVHSPLHF. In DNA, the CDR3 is TGTGCCAGCAGTAAAAAGATCCAGGGGGTTCATTCACCCCTCCACTTT.